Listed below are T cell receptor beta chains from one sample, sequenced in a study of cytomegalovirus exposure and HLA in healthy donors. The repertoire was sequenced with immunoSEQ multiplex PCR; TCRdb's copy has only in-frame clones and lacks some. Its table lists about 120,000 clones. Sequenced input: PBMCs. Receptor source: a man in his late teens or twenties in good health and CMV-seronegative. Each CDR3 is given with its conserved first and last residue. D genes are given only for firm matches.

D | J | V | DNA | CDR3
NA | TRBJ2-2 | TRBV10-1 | TGCGCCAGCAGTGACCCGATTATTACCCGAGAGGAGCTGTTTTTT | CASSDPIITREELFF
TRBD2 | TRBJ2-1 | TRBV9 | TGTGCCAGCAGCGCTGGACTAGCTAATGAGCAGTTCTTC | CASSAGLANEQFF
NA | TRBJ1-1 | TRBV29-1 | TGCAGCTCACAATTTGGCACTGAAGCTTTCTTT | CSSQFGTEAFF
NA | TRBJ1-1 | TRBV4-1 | TGCGCCAGCAGCCAAGATAGGGGGAGGAACACTGAAGCTTTCTTT | CASSQDRGRNTEAFF
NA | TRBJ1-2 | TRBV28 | TGTGCCATTCTCGTTAACTATGGCTACACCTTC | CAILVNYGYTF
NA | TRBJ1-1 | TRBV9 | TGTGCCAGCAGCGTATCGGTTGTCACTGAAGCTTTCTTT | CASSVSVVTEAFF
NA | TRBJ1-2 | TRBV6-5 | TGTGCCAGCAGTTACTCGGGGGGGAACTATGGCTACACCTTC | CASSYSGGNYGYTF
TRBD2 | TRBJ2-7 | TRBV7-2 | TGTGCCAGCAGCTTCACTAGCGGAACTTCCTACGAGCAGTACTTC | CASSFTSGTSYEQYF
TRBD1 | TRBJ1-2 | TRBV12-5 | TGTGCTAGTGGTTTGGGACGGGACAGGGCTTTTCGGTATGGCTACACCTTC | CASGLGRDRAFRYGYTF
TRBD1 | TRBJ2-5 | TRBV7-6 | TGTGCCAGCAGCTTAAGGACAGGGGGAGAGACCCAGTACTTC | CASSLRTGGETQYF
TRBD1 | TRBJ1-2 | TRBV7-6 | TGTGCCACCGTGGACAGGGACTATGGCTACACCTTC | CATVDRDYGYTF
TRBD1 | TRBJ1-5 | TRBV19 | TGTGCCAGTAGTGACAGGGGGCGAATCCGGGGAGCCCAGCATTTT | CASSDRGRIRGAQHF
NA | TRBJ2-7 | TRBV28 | TGTGCCAGCAGTTCCTACAGGGTAGGGACCTACGAGCAGTACTTC | CASSSYRVGTYEQYF
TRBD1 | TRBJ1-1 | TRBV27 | TGTGCCAGCACTCAGGGGGGTAGAAAGACTGAAGCTTTCTTT | CASTQGGRKTEAFF
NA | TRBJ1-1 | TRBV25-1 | TGTGCCAGCAGTACCCCAATGGGGAGGGTTACTGAAGCTTTCTTT | CASSTPMGRVTEAFF
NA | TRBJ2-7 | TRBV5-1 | TGCGCCAGCAGCTTGGAATACAGTTTAGTGTACGAGCAGTACTTC | CASSLEYSLVYEQYF
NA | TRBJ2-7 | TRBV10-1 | TGCGATTCAATATTTGGGCGATACTCCTACGAGCAGTACTTC | CDSIFGRYSYEQYF
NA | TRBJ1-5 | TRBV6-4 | TGTGCCAGCAGTGTTGGGGAGAATCAGCCCCAGCATTTT | CASSVGENQPQHF
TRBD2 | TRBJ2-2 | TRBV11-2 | TGTGCCAGCAGCGCTAGCGGGGCGAACACCGGGGAGCTGTTTTTT | CASSASGANTGELFF
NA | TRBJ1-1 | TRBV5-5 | TGTGCCAGCAGCTTGAGCCCTCCGGGAGCTTTCTTT | CASSLSPPGAFF
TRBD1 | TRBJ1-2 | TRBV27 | TGTGCCAGCGGGCCCGACAGGGATCACTATGGCTACACCTTC | CASGPDRDHYGYTF
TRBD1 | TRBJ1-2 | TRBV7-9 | TGTGCCAGCAGCTCCTCGACAGGGGTCTATGGCTACACCTTC | CASSSSTGVYGYTF
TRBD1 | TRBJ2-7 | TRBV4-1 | TGCGCCAGCAGCCAATCCCGGGACAGGGAGCAGTACTTC | CASSQSRDREQYF
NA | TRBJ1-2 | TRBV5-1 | TGCGCCAGCAGCGGAGCAGTTCAAAACTATGGCTACACCTTC | CASSGAVQNYGYTF
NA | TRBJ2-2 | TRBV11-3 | TGTGCCAGCAGCGCCCGCGTCGGGGAGCTGTTTTTT | CASSARVGELFF
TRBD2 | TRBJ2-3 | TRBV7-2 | TGTGCCAGCAGCCCGGGAGGCCACGAGATCACAGATACGCAGTATTTT | CASSPGGHEITDTQYF
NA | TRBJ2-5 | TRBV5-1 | TGCGCCAGCAGCTTGAAGGACAGCCAAGAGACCCAGTACTTC | CASSLKDSQETQYF
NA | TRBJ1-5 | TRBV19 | TGTGCCAGTAGTATAGAACTCCCGGGTCAGCCCCAGCATTTT | CASSIELPGQPQHF
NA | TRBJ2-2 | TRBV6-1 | TGTGCCAGCACCCCCTTTGGCGGGCCCACCGGGGAGCTGTTTTTT | CASTPFGGPTGELFF
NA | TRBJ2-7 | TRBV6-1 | TGTGCCAGCAGTGAACTAGACCTCTCCTACGAGCAGTACTTC | CASSELDLSYEQYF
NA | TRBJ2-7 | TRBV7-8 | TGTGCCAGCAGCCTTTCCTACGAGCAGTACTTC | CASSLSYEQYF
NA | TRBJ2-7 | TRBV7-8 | TGTGCCAGCAGCTTATTGCCGGTGAACTCCTACGAGCAGTACTTC | CASSLLPVNSYEQYF
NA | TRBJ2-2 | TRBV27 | TGTGCCAGCAGTTCCCCGGACAGTAAGAACACCGGGGAGCTGTTTTTT | CASSSPDSKNTGELFF
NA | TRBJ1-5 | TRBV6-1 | TGTGCCAGCAGTGAAGGTATTGGGGGCGCGGGTCAGCCCCAGCATTTT | CASSEGIGGAGQPQHF
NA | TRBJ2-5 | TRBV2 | TGTGCCAGCAGTGTCGAAGGGGGGGGACGGCAGACCCAGTACTTC | CASSVEGGGRQTQYF
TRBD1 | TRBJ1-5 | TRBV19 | TGTGCCAGTAGCCGGACAGGGTTTGGCAATCAGCCCCAGCATTTT | CASSRTGFGNQPQHF
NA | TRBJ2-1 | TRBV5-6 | TGTGCCAGCAGCCGATGGGACTTTCGGAGCTCCTACAATGAGCAGTTCTTC | CASSRWDFRSSYNEQFF
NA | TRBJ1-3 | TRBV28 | TGTGCCAGCAGTCCCCATAGGGGGAGAAACACCATATATTTT | CASSPHRGRNTIYF
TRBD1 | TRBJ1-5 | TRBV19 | TGTGCCAGTAGAGACAGGGGAAGCGGCAATCAGCCCCAGCATTTT | CASRDRGSGNQPQHF
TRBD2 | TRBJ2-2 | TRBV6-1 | TGTGCCAGCAGTGCCTCTAGCGGGGTGAACACCGGGGAGCTGTTTTTT | CASSASSGVNTGELFF
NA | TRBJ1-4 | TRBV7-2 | TGTGCCAGCACCCTGGGGAGGGTTCCTTGGGAAAAACTGTTTTTT | CASTLGRVPWEKLFF
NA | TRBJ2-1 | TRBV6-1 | TGTGCCAGCAGTGAGTGGGTAGCTAAGCCCGGCAATGAGCAGTTCTTC | CASSEWVAKPGNEQFF
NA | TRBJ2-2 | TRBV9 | TGTGCCAGCAGCTCTTCCGGGAGACAGGGTCGAATTTTT | CASSSSGRQGRIF
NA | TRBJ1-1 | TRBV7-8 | TGTGCCAGCAGCCTTACAGGGAACACTGAAGCTTTCTTT | CASSLTGNTEAFF
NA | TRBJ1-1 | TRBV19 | TGTGCCAGTAGTATACAGGGAACTGGTGGCACTGAAGCTTTCTTT | CASSIQGTGGTEAFF
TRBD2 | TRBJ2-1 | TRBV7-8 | TGTGCCAGCAGCTCTCGGACTAGCGGGCACAACAATGAGCAGTTCTTC | CASSSRTSGHNNEQFF
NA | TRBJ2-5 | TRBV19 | TGTGCCAGTAACCAGGGGTTGGCCCAAGAGACCCAGTACTTC | CASNQGLAQETQYF
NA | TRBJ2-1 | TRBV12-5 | TGTGCTAGTGGTTTGGTAGGATACGGACACTACAATGAGCAGTTCTTC | CASGLVGYGHYNEQFF
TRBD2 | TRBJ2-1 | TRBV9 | TGTGCCAGCAGCTTGGGGACTAGCGGGATTTACAATGAGCAGTTCTTC | CASSLGTSGIYNEQFF
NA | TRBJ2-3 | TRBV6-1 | TGTGCCAGCAGTGAAACGGGGTATAGTGGAGATACGCAGTATTTT | CASSETGYSGDTQYF
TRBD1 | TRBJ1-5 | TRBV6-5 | TGTGCCAGCAGTTTGTACAGGGGGAGTGGTCAGCCCCAGCATTTT | CASSLYRGSGQPQHF
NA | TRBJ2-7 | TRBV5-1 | TGCGCCAGCAGCCTTTTGTCGGGGGACTACGAGCAGTACTTC | CASSLLSGDYEQYF
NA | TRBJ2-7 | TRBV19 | TGTGCCAGTAGTGGCTCGGGGGTCGACGAGCAGTACTTC | CASSGSGVDEQYF
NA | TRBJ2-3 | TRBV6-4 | TGTGCCAGCAGTGACCGGAGGGCAGATACGCAGTATTTT | CASSDRRADTQYF
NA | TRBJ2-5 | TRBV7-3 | TGTGCCAGCAGCTTAAGCGGATACAATGGGGAGACCCAGTACTTC | CASSLSGYNGETQYF
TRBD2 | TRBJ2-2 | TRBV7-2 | TGTGCCAGCAGCTTGGGTGGACTAGCGGGAGTGGCCGGGGAGCTGTTTTTT | CASSLGGLAGVAGELFF
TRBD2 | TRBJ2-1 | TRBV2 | TGTGCCAGCAGGGAGCGGGAGGGCCGGAATGAGCAGTTCTTC | CASREREGRNEQFF
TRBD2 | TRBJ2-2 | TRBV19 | TGTGCCAGTAGTACCTTAGCGGGGGGGCCCGCCGGGGAGCTGTTTTTT | CASSTLAGGPAGELFF
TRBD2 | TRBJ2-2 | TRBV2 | TGTGCCAGCAGTCAGATGCCGGGACTAGCGGGGGTCGGGGAGCTGTTTTTT | CASSQMPGLAGVGELFF
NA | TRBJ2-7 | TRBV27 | TGTGCCAGCAGCGGAGGGCGCTACGAGCAGTACTTC | CASSGGRYEQYF